A single sample gave rise to the 31 T cell receptor beta chains below, sequenced in a study of immune characterization of retroperitoneal liposarcoma. TCRdb fed the PCR reads into MiXCR, producing one record per CDR3 protein. The sample contains about 18,000 distinct CDR3 sequences, more than 30% of which appear only once. Material for sequencing was blood. These receptors all come from a male donor with retroperitoneal liposarcoma.

This chain uses TRBV12-3 or TRBV12-4 with TRBJ1-6; TRBD1 matches at 7 bases. This CDR3 contains 15 residues. Trimming at V came to 7 bases and at J to 5 bases, leaving 8 bases not matched to a gene. The CDR3 sequence: CASTIGQANNSPLHF. The DNA of the CDR3 is TGTGCCAGCACTATAGGACAGGCTAATAATTCACCCCTCCACTTT.

This clonotype appeared a few times. V and J are TRBV6-4 and TRBJ2-7, with D possibly matching TRBD1 (6 bases). The ends were cut back, 3 bases at V and 4 bases at J, with 10 bases in the middle. Per the germline V gene, CDR1 is MRHNA and CDR2 is SNTAGT. The CDR3 is made up of 13 amino acids. The CDR3 here is CASSEEQGYEQYF. The CDR3 nucleotides are TGTGCCAGCAGTGAAGAACAGGGATACGAGCAGTACTTC.

On this clonotype: Possible read error: a much larger clone is one base away. Lacking the conserved final phenylalanine or tryptophan, this CDR3 likely reflects a read error. This chain links TRBV6-5 with TRBJ2-1; 7 positions agree with TRBD1. Germline lookup yields CDR1 MNHEY and CDR2 SVGAGI. V gave up 8 bases and J gave up 10 bases; unmatched junction bases: 11. The CDR3 spans 13 residues. The CDR3 is CASQRGQSYEQFS. In DNA form, the CDR3 reads TGTGCCAGCCAACGGGGACAGTCCTACGAGCAGTTCTCC.

This clonotype was counted ten times or more. V gene TRBV10-1 combines with J gene TRBJ2-1; D is possibly TRBD2 (5 bases). The V gene lost 0 bases and the J gene lost 0 bases, with 6 bases spanning the gap. This CDR3 comprises 15 residues. Per the germline V gene, CDR1 is WNHNN and CDR2 is SYGVQD (reference sequence). The CDR3 loop reads CASSESGNSYNEQFF. CDR3 bases: TGCGCCAGCAGTGAGTCCGGGAACTCCTACAATGAGCAGTTCTTC.

The V and J genes are TRBV6-1 and TRBJ1-2; D gene ambiguous. The CDR3 totals 13 residues. Deletions cut 6 bases from V and 6 bases from J, with 14 bases between. CDR1 and CDR2 from the germline V gene are MNHNS and SASEGT. CDR3 in DNA: TGTGCCAGCAGCGAAACGCCAGGTCATGGCTACACCTTC. It is translated as CASSETPGHGYTF.

Note on this clonotype: Being one base from a much bigger clone, this may be a read error. The rearrangement uses TRBV6-4 and TRBJ2-3, with 7 bases aligning to TRBD2. Germline V lookup: CDR1 MRHNA, CDR2 SNTAGT. The J segment lost 5 bases and the V segment lost 4 bases, leaving 9 bases of the junction unmatched. The CDR3 is 15 residues long. The CDR3 nucleotides read TGTGCCAGCAGTGCGGGGGAGGGCTCAATAGATACGCAGTATTTT. Translating it yields CASSAGEGSIDTQYF.

This clonotype occurred a few times. V and J are TRBV25-1 and TRBJ2-1; 15 bases agree with TRBD2. The CDR3 is 18 residues long. CDR1 and CDR2 from the germline V gene are MGHDK and SYGVNS. With 6 bases clipped from V and 5 bases from J, the junction kept 11 bases outside the gene matches. Written as DNA, the CDR3 is TGTGCCAGCAGCCCCGGGGTGGGACTAGCGGGGGGAAACAATGAGCAGTTCTTC. Translating gives CASSPGVGLAGGNNEQFF.

This clonotype was observed a few times. The gene calls are TRBV27 and TRBJ2-1, with 9 bases matching TRBD2. V was clipped by 0 bases and J by 5 bases; unmatched bases: 11. The CDR3 has 18 amino acids. Germline values: CDR1 MNHEY, CDR2 SMNVEV (reference sequence). Here the CDR3 reads CASSLSGLAREVDNEQFF. CDR3 nucleotides: TGTGCCAGCAGTTTATCCGGACTAGCGAGAGAGGTGGACAATGAGCAGTTCTTC.

The genes are TRBV4-2 and TRBJ1-3, with a weak D call TRBD1 (5 bases). The V end lost 1 base, the J end lost 0 bases, and 10 bases lay between the germline ends. The CDR3 runs 16 residues. In germline, CDR1 is LGHNA, CDR2 YNFKEQ. The CDR3 DNA is TGTGCCAGCAGCCAAGGGAACAGGAACTCTGGAAACACCATATATTTT. It translates to CASSQGNRNSGNTIYF.

This clonotype occurred once. The chain has TRBV6-1 and TRBJ2-7, with 7 bases identical to TRBD2. This CDR3 spans 12 amino acids. Losses at the gene ends were 10 bases for V and 6 bases for J; bases not matched to a gene: 9. From germline, CDR1 is MNHNS and CDR2 SASEGT. In DNA form, the CDR3 reads TGTGCCACAATGGGGGGGAGGAGCGAGCAGTACTTC. The encoded protein is CATMGGRSEQYF.

This clonotype came up a few times. This rearrangement joins TRBV7-8 to TRBJ2-3; 11 positions match TRBD2. The CDR3 runs 16 residues. CDR1 and CDR2 from the germline V gene are SGHVS and FQNEAQ. Trimming removed 5 bases from V and 6 bases from J; junction bases left unmatched: 10. The CDR3 reads CASSLLAGERVDTQYF. CDR3 sequence (DNA): TGTGCCAGCAGCCTACTAGCGGGAGAGCGGGTGGATACGCAGTATTTT.

This clonotype is categorized as medium-sized. The chain has TRBV12-3 or TRBV12-4 and TRBJ2-1; 7 positions match TRBD2. Matching the DNA end better, TRBJ2-7 makes the J call doubtful. The length of the CDR3 is 12 residues. In DNA, the CDR3 is TGTGCCAGCAGTCCCCGGGGGGACGAGCAGTACTTC. Protein: CASSPRGDEQYF.

The chain combines TRBV12-3 or TRBV12-4 with TRBJ1-6; 8 nucleotides match TRBD1. This CDR3 contains 17 residues. J gave up 8 bases and V 6 bases, and 15 bases lay outside the gene matches. CDR3 nucleotides: TGTGCCAGCAGGGGGAGGGCGGACAGGGAGATACATTCACCCCTCCACTTT. This gives the protein CASRGRADREIHSPLHF.

Many counts were recorded for this clonotype. The junction differs from germline at one of its ends, possibly a read error. This rearrangement joins TRBV7-7 to TRBJ2-1, with TRBD2 matching over 8 bases. The CDR3 contains 14 residues. The germline CDR1 and CDR2 sequences are SSHAT and FNYEAQ (reference sequence). CDR3 residues: CASSLEEVRGAQFF. CDR3 coding DNA: TGTGCTAGCAGCTTAGAGGAGGTGCGGGGGGCCCAGTTCTTC.

This clonotype occurred a few times. V is TRBV12-3 or TRBV12-4 and J is TRBJ2-1, with D perhaps matching TRBD1 or TRBD2 (5 bases each). This CDR3 spans 14 amino acids. With 5 bases removed from V and 10 bases from J, the gap between germline ends came to 18 bases. CDR3 bases: TGTGCCAGCAGTAATCGGGACCGTGGTTACGAGCAGTTCTTC. Protein sequence: CASSNRDRGYEQFF.

V and J are TRBV12-3 or TRBV12-4 and TRBJ2-1; D remains ambiguous. The J call may not be correct, given that the DNA end is closer to TRBJ2-7. This CDR3 contains 15 residues. The CDR3 protein is CASSFRTYSYNEQYF. CDR3 coding DNA: TGTGCCAGCAGTTTTCGCACATACTCCTACAATGAGCAGTACTTC.

The gene calls are TRBV6-2 or TRBV6-3 and TRBJ2-1, with D possibly called TRBD1 or TRBD2 (5 bases each). V lost 6 bases and J 8 bases, leaving 20 bases between the germline ends. The germline V gene encodes CDR1 MNHEY and CDR2 SVGEGT. There are 15 residues in the CDR3. The CDR3 DNA follows: TGTGCCAGCAGGGGGACGGCGCGGGCCTTTTATGAGCAGTTCTTC. Translating it yields CASRGTARAFYEQFF.

The V gene is TRBV12-3 or TRBV12-4, the J gene TRBJ1-2; D is undetermined. V lost 3 bases, J lost 7 bases, and 15 bases lay in between. CDR3 size: 14 residues. The CDR3 spells CASSLGNGGFGYTF. The CDR3 coding sequence is TGTGCCAGCAGTTTGGGCAATGGCGGGTTTGGCTACACCTTC.

This clonotype has a handful of counts. The chain carries TRBV7-4 and TRBJ2-1; TRBD2 matches at 8 bases. The CDR3 runs to 16 residues. Trimming cost V 4 bases and J 3 bases; bases outside gene matches: 8. The germline gives CDR1 SGHVT, CDR2 SQSDAQ. CDR3 sequence (DNA): TGTGCCAGCAGCTCGTACCTAGCGGGCGTCTACAATGAGCAGTTCTTC. Translated: CASSSYLAGVYNEQFF.

The V call is TRBV27, the J call TRBJ2-7, with 9 bases lining up with TRBD2. The closer fit of TRBJ2-1 to the DNA end suggests the J call may be wrong. The CDR3 loop spans 16 amino acids. Germline loops: CDR1 MNHEY, CDR2 SMNVEV (reference sequence). CDR3 amino acids: CASSFGGAGGDNEQFF. In DNA form, the CDR3 reads TGTGCCAGCAGTTTCGGGGGGGCGGGAGGGGACAATGAGCAGTTCTTC.

The chain employs TRBV4-1 and TRBJ2-1; TRBD1 agrees at 9 bases. The CDR3 extends over 17 amino acids. Germline trimming cut 3 bases from V and 4 bases from J; bases unmatched to any gene: 10. The germline CDR1 and CDR2 sequences are MGHRA and YSYEKL. The chain's CDR3 is CASSHNNRGLGYNEQFF. DNA for the CDR3: TGCGCCAGCAGCCATAATAACAGGGGGCTGGGGTACAATGAGCAGTTCTTC.

The rearrangement joins TRBV12-3 or TRBV12-4 to TRBJ1-4, with D perhaps TRBD1 (6 bases). The CDR3 length is 15 residues. V lost 5 bases and J 0 bases, leaving 10 bases between the germline ends. The CDR3 sequence is CASSRGGATNEKLFF. The DNA for the CDR3 is TGTGCCAGCAGTCGAGGGGGTGCAACTAATGAAAAACTGTTTTTT.

J is TRBJ2-5 and V is TRBV25-1; 10 positions match TRBD1. This CDR3 is built from 19 residues. With V trimmed by 3 bases and J by 5 bases, 18 bases remained unmatched. Germline CDR1 MGHDK, CDR2 SYGVNS. The CDR3 reads CASSDRGQGVGPALETQYF. The CDR3 nucleotides are TGTGCCAGCAGTGACCGCGGACAGGGGGTGGGACCCGCTTTGGAGACCCAGTACTTC.

This clonotype was recorded a few times. J is TRBJ2-5 and V is TRBV4-1, with a possible D match to TRBD2 (6 bases). Looked up from germline, CDR1 is MGHRA and CDR2 is YSYEKL. The CDR3 runs 14 residues. V was pared by 5 bases and J by 2 bases, with 12 bases between. For the CDR3, the DNA is TGCGCCAGCAGCTCATGGGACTTGCAAGAGACCCAGTACTTC. It specifies CASSSWDLQETQYF.

The chain carries TRBV7-2 and TRBJ2-3; no firm D call. Trimming left V 5 bases short and J 2 bases short, with 11 bases between. The CDR3 covers 14 residues. Germline-derived CDR1 and CDR2 are SGHTA and FQGNSA. CDR3 region: CASSLGYTTDTQYF. CDR3 bases: TGTGCCAGCAGCCTCGGCTATACCACAGATACGCAGTATTTT.

The genes are TRBV6-1 and TRBJ1-6; D is ambiguous. V lost 5 bases and J 4 bases, leaving 6 bases between the germline ends. The CDR3 extends over 13 amino acids. The germline V gene encodes CDR1 MNHNS and CDR2 SASEGT. The CDR3 DNA is TGTGCCAGCAGTAGAGAATATAATTCACCCCTCCACTTT. This translates into CASSREYNSPLHF.

The chain couples TRBV7-9 to TRBJ2-1; a weak D match, TRBD1 (6 bases). From germline, CDR1 is SEHNR and CDR2 FQNEAQ (reference sequence). V was pared by 2 bases and J by 13 bases, with 15 bases between. The CDR3 spans 13 residues. CDR3 DNA sequence: TGTGCCAGCAGCTTATCGACCTGGGACATTCAGTTCTTC. Translated, it gives CASSLSTWDIQFF.

This clonotype was detected only once. The rearrangement uses TRBV5-4 and TRBJ2-1; TRBD1 agrees at 9 bases. Germline CDR1 and CDR2: SGHNT and YYREEE (reference sequence). This CDR3 region has 15 residues. V lost 4 bases, J lost 3 bases, and 5 bases stayed unmatched. As DNA, the CDR3 is TGTGCCAGCAGCCCGACAGGGGGGGGCTACAATGAGCAGTTCTTC. This encodes CASSPTGGGYNEQFF. The full variable domain, its missing parts supplied by reference TRBV5-4 and TRBJ2-1, is ETGVTQSPTHLIKTRGQQVTLRCSSQSGHNTVSWYQQALGQGPQFIFQYYREEENGRGNFPPRFSGLQFPNYSSELNVNALELDDSALYLCASSPTGGGYNEQFFGPGTRLTVL.

The chain carries TRBV7-3 and TRBJ2-1, with D possibly called TRBD1 or TRBD2 (5 bases each). The ends were cut back, 5 bases at V and 9 bases at J, with 17 bases in the middle. The CDR3 covers 14 residues. Germline V gives CDR1 SGHTA, CDR2 FQGTGA. The chain's CDR3 is CASSPTGTKGEQFF. DNA for the CDR3: TGTGCCAGCAGCCCAACGGGGACCAAAGGTGAGCAGTTCTTC.

The table lists this clonotype with many counts. This chain links TRBV12-3 or TRBV12-4 with TRBJ2-1; D is unclear. V was clipped by 3 bases and J by 14 bases, with 11 bases between them. CDR3 length: 11 amino acids. The CDR3 DNA reads as TGTGCCAGCAGTTTTGGCAGCCGAGAGTTCTTC. It specifies CASSFGSREFF.

The rearrangement uses TRBV7-3 and TRBJ2-3; 9 bases map to TRBD1. Germline CDR1 SGHTA, CDR2 FQGTGA. The J segment lost 1 base and the V segment lost 6 bases, leaving 5 bases of the junction unmatched. The CDR3 loop spans 15 amino acids. CDR3 in amino acids: CASRPRTGGTDTQYF. In nucleotides, the CDR3 is TGTGCCAGCAGACCAAGGACAGGGGGCACAGATACGCAGTATTTT.